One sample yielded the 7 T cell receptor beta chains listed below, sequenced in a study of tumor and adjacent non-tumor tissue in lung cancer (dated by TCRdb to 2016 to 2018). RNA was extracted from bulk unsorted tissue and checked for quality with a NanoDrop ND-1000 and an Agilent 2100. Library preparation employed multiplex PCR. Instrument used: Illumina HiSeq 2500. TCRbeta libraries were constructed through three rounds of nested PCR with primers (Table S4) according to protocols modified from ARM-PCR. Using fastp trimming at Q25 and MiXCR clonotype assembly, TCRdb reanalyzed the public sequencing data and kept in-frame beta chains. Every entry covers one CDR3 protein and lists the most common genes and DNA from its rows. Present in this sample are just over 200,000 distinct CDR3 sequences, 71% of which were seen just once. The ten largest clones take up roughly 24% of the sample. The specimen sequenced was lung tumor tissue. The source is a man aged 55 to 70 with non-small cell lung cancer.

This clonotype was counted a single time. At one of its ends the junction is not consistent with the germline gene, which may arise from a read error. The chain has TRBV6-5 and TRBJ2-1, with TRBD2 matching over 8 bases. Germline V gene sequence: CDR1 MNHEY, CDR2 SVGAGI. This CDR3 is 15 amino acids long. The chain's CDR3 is CASSYNGGAANERFF. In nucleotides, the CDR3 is TGTGCCAGCAGTTACAACGGGGGGGCCGCCAATGAGCGGTTCTTC.

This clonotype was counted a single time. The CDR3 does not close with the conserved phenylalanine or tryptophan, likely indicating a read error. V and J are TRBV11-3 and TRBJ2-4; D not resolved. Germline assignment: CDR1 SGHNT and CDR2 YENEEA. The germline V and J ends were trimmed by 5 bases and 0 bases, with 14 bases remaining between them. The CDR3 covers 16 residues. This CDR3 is CASSLSYYLAKNIQYI. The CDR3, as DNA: TGTGCCAGCAGCCTCTCATATTATTTAGCCAAAAACATTCAGTACATC.

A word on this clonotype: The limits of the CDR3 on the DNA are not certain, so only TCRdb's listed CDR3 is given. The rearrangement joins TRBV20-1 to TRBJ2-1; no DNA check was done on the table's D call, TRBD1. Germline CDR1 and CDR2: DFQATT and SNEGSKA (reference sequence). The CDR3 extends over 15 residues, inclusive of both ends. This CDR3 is CSARVASGTVGERFF.

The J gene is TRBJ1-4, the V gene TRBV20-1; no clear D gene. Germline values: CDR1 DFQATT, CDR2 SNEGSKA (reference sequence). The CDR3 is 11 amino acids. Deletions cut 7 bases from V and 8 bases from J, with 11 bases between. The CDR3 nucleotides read TGCAGTGTTATAACGCGGGAAAAACTGTTTTTT. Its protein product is CSVITREKLFF.

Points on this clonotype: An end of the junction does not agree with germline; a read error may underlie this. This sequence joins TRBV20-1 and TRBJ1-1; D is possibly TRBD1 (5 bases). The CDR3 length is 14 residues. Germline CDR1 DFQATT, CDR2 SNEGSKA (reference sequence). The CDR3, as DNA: TGCAGTTCTAGAGATGGGCAGGGTGGTACTGAAGCTTTCTTT. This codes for CSSRDGQGGTEAFF.

The CDR3 protein is CASSQVDRNVSNQPQHF. The CDR3 bases are TGCGCCAGCAGCCAAGTTGACAGGAACGTAAGCAATCAGCCCCAGCATTTT. V is TRBV4-3 and J is TRBJ1-5; the D gene is possibly TRBD1 (6 bases). Trimming took off 1 base at V and 1 base at J, with 14 bases between the two ends. Germline CDR1 LGHNA, CDR2 YSLEER. The CDR3 spans 17 residues.

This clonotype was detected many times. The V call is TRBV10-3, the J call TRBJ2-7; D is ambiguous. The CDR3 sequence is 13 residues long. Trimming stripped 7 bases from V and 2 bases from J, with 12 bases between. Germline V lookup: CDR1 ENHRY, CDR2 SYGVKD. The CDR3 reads CAIKRAPAYEQYF. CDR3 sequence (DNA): TGTGCCATCAAGAGAGCCCCTGCCTACGAGCAGTACTTC.